This T cell receptor beta chain was retrieved from a study of cytomegalovirus exposure and HLA in healthy donors. Study-level results: Researchers counted 150 to 200 TCR beta chains as cytomegalovirus-associated. Further analysis, carried out later, found HLA-associated TCR beta chains more clonally expanded than equally common other chains. Reportedly, fewer N-insertions than the 666-donor mean appeared in an Asian-associated ancestry cluster in a later analysis.

About this clone itself: Its target is unknown.

A multiplex PCR was run with 60 Vbeta primers and 13 Jbeta primers. Some clones are missing from TCRdb's copy, which holds only in-frame ones; the method was immunoSEQ multiplex PCR. The sample holds just over 80,000 clones; about 79% are singletons and the top ten take 5.5% to 6%. The TCR sequence derives from a man aged 18 to 30 in good health and CMV-seropositive. The source material was PBMCs.

This chain's CDR3 is CASRTLAGGAEQFF. CDR3 coding DNA: TGTGCCAGCAGGACCCTAGCGGGAGGCGCTGAGCAGTTCTTC. This chain joins TRBV25-1 and TRBJ2-1; 11 nucleotides line up with TRBD2. Germline CDR1 is MGHDK and CDR2 is SYGVNS. CDR3 size: 14 residues. The V segment lost 6 bases and the J segment 9 bases; nucleotides outside the gene matches: 7.